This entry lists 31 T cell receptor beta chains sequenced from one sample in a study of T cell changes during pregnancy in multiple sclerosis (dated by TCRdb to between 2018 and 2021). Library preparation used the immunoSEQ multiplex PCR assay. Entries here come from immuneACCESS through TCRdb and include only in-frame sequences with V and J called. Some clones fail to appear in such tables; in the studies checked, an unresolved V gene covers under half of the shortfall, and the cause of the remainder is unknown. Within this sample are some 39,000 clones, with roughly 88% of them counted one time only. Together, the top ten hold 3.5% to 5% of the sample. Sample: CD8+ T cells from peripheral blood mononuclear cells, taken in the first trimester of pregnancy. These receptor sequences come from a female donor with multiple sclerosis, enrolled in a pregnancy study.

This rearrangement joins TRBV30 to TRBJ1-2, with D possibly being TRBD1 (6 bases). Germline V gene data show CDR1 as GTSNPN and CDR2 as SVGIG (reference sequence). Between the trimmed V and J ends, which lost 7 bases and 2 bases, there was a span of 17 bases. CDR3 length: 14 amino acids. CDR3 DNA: TGTGCCTTCCCCGAGGGGGAAGAGAACTATGGCTACACCTTC. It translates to CAFPEGEENYGYTF.

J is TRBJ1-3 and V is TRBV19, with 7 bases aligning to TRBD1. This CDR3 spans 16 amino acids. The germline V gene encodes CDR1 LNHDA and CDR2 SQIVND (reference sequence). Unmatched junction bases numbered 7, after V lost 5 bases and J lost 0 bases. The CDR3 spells CASSPGTVSSGNTIYF. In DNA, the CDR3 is TGTGCCAGTAGTCCTGGGACAGTGAGCTCTGGAAACACCATATATTTT.

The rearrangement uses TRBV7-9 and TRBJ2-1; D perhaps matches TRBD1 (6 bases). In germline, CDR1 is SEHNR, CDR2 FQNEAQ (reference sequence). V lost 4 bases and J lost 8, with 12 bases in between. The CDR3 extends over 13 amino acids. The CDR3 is CASSYRDTHEQFF. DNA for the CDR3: TGTGCCAGCAGCTACAGGGACACGCATGAGCAGTTCTTC.

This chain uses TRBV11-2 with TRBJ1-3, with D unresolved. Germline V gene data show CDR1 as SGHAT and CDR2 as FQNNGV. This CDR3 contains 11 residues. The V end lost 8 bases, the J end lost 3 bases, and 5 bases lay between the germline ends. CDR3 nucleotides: TGTGCCAGCCGGTATGGAAACACCATATATTTT. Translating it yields CASRYGNTIYF.

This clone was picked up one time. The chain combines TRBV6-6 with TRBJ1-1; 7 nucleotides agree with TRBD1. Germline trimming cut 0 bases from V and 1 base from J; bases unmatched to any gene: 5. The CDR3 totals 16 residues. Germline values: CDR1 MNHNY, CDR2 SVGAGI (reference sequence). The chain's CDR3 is CASSYSKRTGNTEAFF. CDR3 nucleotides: TGTGCCAGCAGTTACTCGAAGCGGACAGGGAACACTGAAGCTTTCTTT.

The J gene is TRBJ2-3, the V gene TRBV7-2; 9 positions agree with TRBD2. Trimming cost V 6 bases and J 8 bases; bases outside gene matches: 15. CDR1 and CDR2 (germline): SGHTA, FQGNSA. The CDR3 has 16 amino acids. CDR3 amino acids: CASSSTAGGLRGTQYF. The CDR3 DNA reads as TGTGCCAGCAGTTCGACGGCGGGGGGGCTGCGCGGTACGCAGTATTTT. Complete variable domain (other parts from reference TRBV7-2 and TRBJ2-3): GAGVSQSPSNKVTEKGKDVELRCDPISGHTALYWYRQSLGQGLEFLIYFQGNSAPDKSGLPSDRFSAERTGGSVSTLTIQRTQQEDSAVYLCASSSTAGGLRGTQYFGPGTRLTVL.

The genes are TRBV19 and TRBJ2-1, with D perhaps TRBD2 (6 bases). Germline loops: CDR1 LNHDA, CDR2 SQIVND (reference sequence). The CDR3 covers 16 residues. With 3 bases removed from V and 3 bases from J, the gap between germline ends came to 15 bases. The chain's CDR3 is CASSITAGGSYNEQFF. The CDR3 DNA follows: TGTGCCAGTAGTATCACTGCCGGGGGAAGCTACAATGAGCAGTTCTTC.

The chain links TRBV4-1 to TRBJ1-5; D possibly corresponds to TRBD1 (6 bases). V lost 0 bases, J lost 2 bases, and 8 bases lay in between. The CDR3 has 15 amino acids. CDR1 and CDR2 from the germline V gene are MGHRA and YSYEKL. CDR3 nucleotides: TGCGCCAGCAGCCAAGAAAGACAGGGCAATCAGCCCCAGCATTTT. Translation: CASSQERQGNQPQHF.

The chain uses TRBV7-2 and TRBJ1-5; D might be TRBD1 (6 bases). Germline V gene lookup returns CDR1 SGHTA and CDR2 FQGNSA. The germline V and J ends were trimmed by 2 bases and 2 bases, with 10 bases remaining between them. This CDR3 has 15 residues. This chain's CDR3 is CASSLLGARNQPQHF. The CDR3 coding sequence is TGTGCCAGCAGCTTATTGGGGGCTCGCAATCAGCCCCAGCATTTT.

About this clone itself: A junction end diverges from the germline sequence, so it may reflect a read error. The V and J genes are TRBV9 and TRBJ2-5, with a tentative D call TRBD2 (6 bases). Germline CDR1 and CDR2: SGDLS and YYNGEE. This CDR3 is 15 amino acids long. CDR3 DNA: TGTGCCAGCACCGTAGCAGGAGGGTCTCAAGAGACCCAGTACTTC. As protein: CASTVAGGSQETQYF.

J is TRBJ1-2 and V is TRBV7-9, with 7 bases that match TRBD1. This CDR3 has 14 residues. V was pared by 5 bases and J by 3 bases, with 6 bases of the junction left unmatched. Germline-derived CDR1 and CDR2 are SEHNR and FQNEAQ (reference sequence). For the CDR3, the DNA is TGTGCCAGCAGCCCCCGGGACAGCTACTATGGCTACACCTTC. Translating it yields CASSPRDSYYGYTF. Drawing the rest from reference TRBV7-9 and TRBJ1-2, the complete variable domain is DTGVSQNPRHKITKRGQNVTFRCDPISEHNRLYWYRQTLGQGPEFLTYFQNEAQLEKSRLLSDRFSAERPKGSFSTLEIQRTEQGDSAMYLCASSPRDSYYGYTFGSGTRLTVV.

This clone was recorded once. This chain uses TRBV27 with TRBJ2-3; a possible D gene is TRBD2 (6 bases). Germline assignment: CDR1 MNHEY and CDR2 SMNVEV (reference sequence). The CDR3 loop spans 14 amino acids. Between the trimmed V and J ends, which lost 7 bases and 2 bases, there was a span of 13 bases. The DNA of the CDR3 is TGTGCCAGCACTGAGGGACTGTACACAGATACGCAGTATTTT. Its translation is CASTEGLYTDTQYF.

The DNA for the CDR3 is TGCGCCAGCAGCCAAGATCAATCAGGGTTTGGCTACACCTTC. Protein: CASSQDQSGFGYTF. V usage is TRBV4-3 and J usage is TRBJ1-2; the D gene is possibly TRBD1 (5 bases). The V gene lost 0 bases and the J gene lost 7 bases, with 12 bases spanning the gap. The CDR3 spans 14 residues. Per germline, CDR1 LGHNA and CDR2 YSLEER.

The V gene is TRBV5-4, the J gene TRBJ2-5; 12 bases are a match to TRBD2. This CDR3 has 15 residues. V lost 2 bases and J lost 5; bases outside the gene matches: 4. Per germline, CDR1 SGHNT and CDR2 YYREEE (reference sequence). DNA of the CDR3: TGTGCCAGCAGCTTCACTAGCGGGGGGCGGGAGACCCAGTACTTC. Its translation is CASSFTSGGRETQYF. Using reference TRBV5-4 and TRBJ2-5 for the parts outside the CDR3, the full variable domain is ETGVTQSPTHLIKTRGQQVTLRCSSQSGHNTVSWYQQALGQGPQFIFQYYREEENGRGNFPPRFSGLQFPNYSSELNVNALELDDSALYLCASSFTSGGRETQYFGPGTRLLVL.

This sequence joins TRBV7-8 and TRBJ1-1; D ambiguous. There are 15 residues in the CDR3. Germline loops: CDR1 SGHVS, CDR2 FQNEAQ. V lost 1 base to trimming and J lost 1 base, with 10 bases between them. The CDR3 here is CASSLDPGWNTEAFF. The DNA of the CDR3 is TGTGCCAGCAGCTTAGATCCCGGGTGGAACACTGAAGCTTTCTTT.

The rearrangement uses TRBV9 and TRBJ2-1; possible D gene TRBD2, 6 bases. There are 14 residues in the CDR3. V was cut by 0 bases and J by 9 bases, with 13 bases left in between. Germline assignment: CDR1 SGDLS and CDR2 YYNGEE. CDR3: CASSVGQGLSEQFF. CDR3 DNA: TGTGCCAGCAGCGTAGGCCAGGGACTCAGTGAGCAGTTCTTC.

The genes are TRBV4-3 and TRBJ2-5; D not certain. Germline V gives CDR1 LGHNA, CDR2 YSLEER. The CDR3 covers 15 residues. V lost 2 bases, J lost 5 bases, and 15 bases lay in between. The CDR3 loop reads CASSQHDSSSETQYF. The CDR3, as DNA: TGCGCCAGCAGCCAACATGACTCCAGCAGCGAGACCCAGTACTTC.

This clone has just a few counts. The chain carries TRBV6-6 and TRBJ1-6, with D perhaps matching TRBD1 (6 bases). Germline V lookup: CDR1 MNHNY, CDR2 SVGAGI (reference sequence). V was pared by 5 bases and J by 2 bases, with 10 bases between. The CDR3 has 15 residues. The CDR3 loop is CASSPTGPYNSPLHF. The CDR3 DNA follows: TGTGCCAGCAGTCCGACAGGCCCCTATAATTCACCCCTCCACTTT.

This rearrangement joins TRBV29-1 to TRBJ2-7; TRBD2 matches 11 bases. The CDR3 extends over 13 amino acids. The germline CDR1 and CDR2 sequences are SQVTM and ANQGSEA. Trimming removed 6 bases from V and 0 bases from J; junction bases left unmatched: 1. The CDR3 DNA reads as TGCAGCGTACTAGCGGGGGACTCCTACGAGCAGTACTTC. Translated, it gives CSVLAGDSYEQYF.

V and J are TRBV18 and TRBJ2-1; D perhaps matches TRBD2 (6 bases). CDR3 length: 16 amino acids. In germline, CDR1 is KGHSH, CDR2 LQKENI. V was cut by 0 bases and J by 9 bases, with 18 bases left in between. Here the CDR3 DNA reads TGTGCCAGCTCACCACCACTCTACCGGGAGAGGGGTGAGCAGTTCTTC. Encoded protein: CASSPPLYRERGEQFF.

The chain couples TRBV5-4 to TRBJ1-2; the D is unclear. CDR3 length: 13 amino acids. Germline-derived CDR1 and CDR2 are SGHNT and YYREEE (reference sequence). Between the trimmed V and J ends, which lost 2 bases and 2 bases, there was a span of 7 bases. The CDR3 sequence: CASSFDKNYGYTF. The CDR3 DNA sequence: TGTGCCAGCAGCTTCGACAAGAACTATGGCTACACCTTC. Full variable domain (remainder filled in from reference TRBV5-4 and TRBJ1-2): ETGVTQSPTHLIKTRGQQVTLRCSSQSGHNTVSWYQQALGQGPQFIFQYYREEENGRGNFPPRFSGLQFPNYSSELNVNALELDDSALYLCASSFDKNYGYTFGSGTRLTVV.

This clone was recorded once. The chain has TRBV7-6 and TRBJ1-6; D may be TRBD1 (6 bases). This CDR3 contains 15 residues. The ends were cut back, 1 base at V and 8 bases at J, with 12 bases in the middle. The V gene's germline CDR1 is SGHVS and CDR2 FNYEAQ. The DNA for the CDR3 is TGTGCCAGCAGCTTAGAGGCAGGGGTGGATTCACCCCTCCACTTT. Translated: CASSLEAGVDSPLHF.

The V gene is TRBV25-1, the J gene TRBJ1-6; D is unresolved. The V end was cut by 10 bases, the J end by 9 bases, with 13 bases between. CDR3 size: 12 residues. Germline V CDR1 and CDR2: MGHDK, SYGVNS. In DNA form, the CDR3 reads TGTGCCACCTCCGGGTTTGGTTCACCCCTCCACTTT. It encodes CATSGFGSPLHF.

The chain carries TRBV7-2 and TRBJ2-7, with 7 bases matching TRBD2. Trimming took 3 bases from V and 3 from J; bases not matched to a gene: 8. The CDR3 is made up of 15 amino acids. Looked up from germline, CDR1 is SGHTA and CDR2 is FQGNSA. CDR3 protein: CASSFPLSGVYEQYF. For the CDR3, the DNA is TGTGCCAGCAGCTTCCCGTTAAGCGGGGTCTACGAGCAGTACTTC.

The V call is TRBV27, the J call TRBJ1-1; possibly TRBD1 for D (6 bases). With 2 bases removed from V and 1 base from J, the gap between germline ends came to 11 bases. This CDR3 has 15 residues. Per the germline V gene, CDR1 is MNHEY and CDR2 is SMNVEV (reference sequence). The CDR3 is CASSLTATGNTEAFF. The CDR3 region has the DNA TGTGCCAGCAGTTTAACCGCGACAGGGAACACTGAAGCTTTCTTT.

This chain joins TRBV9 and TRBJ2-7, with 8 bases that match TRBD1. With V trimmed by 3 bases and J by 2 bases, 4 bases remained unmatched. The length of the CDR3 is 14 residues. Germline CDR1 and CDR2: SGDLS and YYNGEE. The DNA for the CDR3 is TGTGCCAGCAGCGCGCAGGGGGCTCCCTACGAGCAGTACTTC. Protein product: CASSAQGAPYEQYF. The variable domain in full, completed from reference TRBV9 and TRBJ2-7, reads DSGVTQTPKHLITATGQRVTLRCSPRSGDLSVYWYQQSLDQGLQFLIQYYNGEERAKGNILERFSAQQFPDLHSELNLSSLELGDSALYFCASSAQGAPYEQYFGPGTRLTVT.

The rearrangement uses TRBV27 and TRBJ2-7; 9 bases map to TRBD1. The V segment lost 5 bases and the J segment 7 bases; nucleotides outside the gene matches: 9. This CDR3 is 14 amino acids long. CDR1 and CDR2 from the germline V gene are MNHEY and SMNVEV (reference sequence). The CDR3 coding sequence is TGTGCCAGCAGTCCCGGGACAGGGTTGAGGGAGCAGTACTTC. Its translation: CASSPGTGLREQYF.

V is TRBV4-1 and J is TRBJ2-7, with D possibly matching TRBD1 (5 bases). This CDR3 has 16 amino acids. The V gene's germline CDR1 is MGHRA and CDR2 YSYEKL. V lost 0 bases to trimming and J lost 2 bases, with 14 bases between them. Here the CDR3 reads CASSQDQGAGAYEQYF. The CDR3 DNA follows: TGCGCCAGCAGCCAAGACCAGGGCGCCGGAGCCTACGAGCAGTACTTC.

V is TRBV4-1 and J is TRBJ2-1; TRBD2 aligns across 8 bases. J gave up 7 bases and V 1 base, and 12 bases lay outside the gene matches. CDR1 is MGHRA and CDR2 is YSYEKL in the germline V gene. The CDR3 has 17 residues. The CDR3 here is CASSQAPGLAHLNEQFF. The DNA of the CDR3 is TGCGCCAGCAGCCAAGCCCCCGGACTAGCCCACTTGAATGAGCAGTTCTTC.

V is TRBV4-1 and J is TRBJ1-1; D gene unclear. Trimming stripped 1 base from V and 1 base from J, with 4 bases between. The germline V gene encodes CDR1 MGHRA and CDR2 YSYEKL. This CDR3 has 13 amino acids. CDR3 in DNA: TGCGCCAGCAGCCAAGGGCCGAACACTGAAGCTTTCTTT. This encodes CASSQGPNTEAFF.

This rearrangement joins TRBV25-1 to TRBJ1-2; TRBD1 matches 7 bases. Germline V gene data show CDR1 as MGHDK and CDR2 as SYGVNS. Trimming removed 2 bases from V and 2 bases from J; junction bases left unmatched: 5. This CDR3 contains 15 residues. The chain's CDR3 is CASSEAQGLNYGYTF. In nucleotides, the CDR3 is TGTGCCAGCAGTGAAGCACAGGGGTTAAACTATGGCTACACCTTC.